Listed here is a single TCR beta chain. The specificity of this receptor is unknown. One base away there is no much larger clone; base qualities are not given. Stable Graves' hyperthyroidism was defined as the absence of progression to ophthalmopathy over 18 months of follow-up. Hyperthyroidism patients were aged 18 to 65 years and newly diagnosed, with disease duration of less than 2 months. Patients with uncontrolled infections, other autoimmune diseases, pregnancy or lactation were excluded. Diagnoses were based on clinical symptoms, serum thyroxine and TRAb, thyroid ultrasound and orbital computed tomography. Ficoll-Paque density gradient centrifugation was used to isolate PBMCs from 10 ml of fresh peripheral blood. Total RNA was extracted using Trizol reagent, and RNA quality was assessed on an Agilent 2100 Bioanalyzer. The data belong to a study of T cells in Graves' hyperthyroidism and ophthalmopathy (dated by TCRdb to about 2019). For the wider study: Peripheral blood was collected at initial diagnosis, before any treatment. TCR V-J signatures able to tell the groups apart were searched for in a discovery cohort of 100 or so patients, of whom around 42 had Graves' ophthalmopathy and 57 had stable Graves' hyperthyroidism. Whether ophthalmopathy could be predicted prospectively was tested in an independent validation cohort made up of approximately 19 hyperthyroidism patients plus 17 patients who later progressed to ophthalmopathy. The paper describes TCR Vbeta CDR3 sequencing of about 140 peripheral blood samples, made up of some 42 ophthalmopathy patients, roughly 75 hyperthyroidism patients and some 17 progressor patients. In addition, the study compared T-cell repertoires in thyroid tissue and in blood from over 5 Graves' hyperthyroidism patients. After sampling, hyperthyroidism patients received methimazole starting at 30 mg daily, and ophthalmopathy patients received high-dose intravenous methylprednisolone. The approximately 90 discovery patients were divided at random into training and test sets in a 7:3 ratio. Broad study findings and their caveats: A model built on a 13 V-J signature distinguished ophthalmopathy from stable hyperthyroidism, reaching around 90% sensitivity and approximately 81% specificity in cross-validation and 80%/75% in testing. Blood samples also contained most of the expanded thyroid clonotypes (frequency above 0.001), which suggests that blood repertoires may reflect thyroid immune responses. No statistical method was used to set the sample size in advance, and investigators knew the group allocation. In validation, the model predicted progression to ophthalmopathy a median of about 6.5 months before onset, with approximately 70% sensitivity and roughly 73% specificity.

From its cysteine to its phenylalanine, the CDR3 spans 14 amino acids. Left in the record is the CDR3 DNA by itself, 42 bases read in frame from the first base. The junction shows trimming of 5 bases on V and 4 bases on J, plus 14 bases between the germline ends. From the germline V gene, CDR1 is MDHEN and CDR2 is SYDVKM. TCR beta CDR3 regions were amplified from RNA transcripts. For the first round of RT-PCR on the TCR CDR3, the HTBI primer set was used together with the Qiagen OneStep RT-PCR kit. A second multiplex PCR round built the libraries, followed by size selection and purification. Libraries were sequenced paired-end with 100 bp reads on an Illumina HiSeq2000. The authors processed their data as follows. SOAPnuke was used to process the raw data, removing reads that contained adapters or uncalled bases, had a mean Phred below 15, or lacked an exact match to the constant primer or identifier. High-quality paired reads were merged using COPE v1.2.5, and each unique nucleotide sequence was defined as a clonotype. MiTCR v1.1 was used to align the clonotypes against IMGT TRBV, TRBD and TRBJ reference segments. Only V-J combinations with frequency above 0.0001, covering 99% to 99.2% of repertoires, were analysed. The TCS score was defined as the ratio of F50 (clonal expansion) to E x V (chaos), calculated using BLOSUM62-based TCRdist between CDR3 peptides within each V-J. Welch's t-statistics and random forest reduced around 510 V-J features to fewer than 15, which were used in a naive Bayes classifier (R e1071). TCRdb reanalyzed the raw reads on its own, using fastp at Q25 for trimming and MiXCR for clone calling, and kept in-frame beta chains. Rows merge per CDR3 protein into single entries with the most common DNA and genes. TCRdb assigned the V and J calls; the authors' analysis was not used. The sample table shows 350,000 to 400,000 distinct CDR3 sequences, and 14% to 15% are seen once. Roughly 33% of the sample is taken by the ten largest.

Sequenced input: blood. This chain is built from TRBV28 and TRBJ1-1; matching of 5 bases hints at TRBD1 as the D gene. This clonotype was sampled from a woman under 40 with Graves' hyperthyroidism. The CDR3 reads as follows: CASSRDRRTTEAFF. The DNA sequence is given as TGTGCCAGCAGTAGGGACCGCCGAACCACTGAAGCTTTCTTT.